The TCR beta chain described here comes from a study of shared clonotypes between healthy human individuals. Broader study findings: Represented diversity, genetic and exposure-history alike, was limited by few donors. Large depth notwithstanding, sorted-subset sequencing proved incomplete by rarefaction. Clonotypes not shared had lower generation probabilities than those common to all four donors.

Comments on this clone: Its antigen is unidentified.

CD45RO-negative, CCR7-selected cells formed the naive CD8 fraction, which excluded terminally differentiated effector memory CD45RA+ cells. Only in-frame clones appear in the TCRdb table, and some are missing; sequencing was by immunoSEQ multiplex PCR. Of around 2,100,000 clones in the sample, approximately 94% were seen once. The sequencing sample was made of naive CD8+ T cells sorted from blood. The receptor's source is a man younger than 35 in good health.

The CDR3 protein is CASSHTLDRGINTGELFF. DNA of the CDR3: TGTGCCAGCAGCCATACCCTGGACAGGGGTATAAACACCGGGGAGCTGTTTTTT. The chain has TRBV7-9 and TRBJ2-2, with 9 bases fitting TRBD1. Germline V lookup: CDR1 SEHNR, CDR2 FQNEAQ (reference sequence). The CDR3 is 18 amino acids. The trim removed 5 bases at V and 2 bases at J, leaving 12 bases unmatched. Using reference TRBV7-9 and TRBJ2-2 for the parts outside the CDR3, the full variable domain is DTGVSQNPRHKITKRGQNVTFRCDPISEHNRLYWYRQTLGQGPEFLTYFQNEAQLEKSRLLSDRFSAERPKGSFSTLEIQRTEQGDSAMYLCASSHTLDRGINTGELFFGEGSRLTVL.